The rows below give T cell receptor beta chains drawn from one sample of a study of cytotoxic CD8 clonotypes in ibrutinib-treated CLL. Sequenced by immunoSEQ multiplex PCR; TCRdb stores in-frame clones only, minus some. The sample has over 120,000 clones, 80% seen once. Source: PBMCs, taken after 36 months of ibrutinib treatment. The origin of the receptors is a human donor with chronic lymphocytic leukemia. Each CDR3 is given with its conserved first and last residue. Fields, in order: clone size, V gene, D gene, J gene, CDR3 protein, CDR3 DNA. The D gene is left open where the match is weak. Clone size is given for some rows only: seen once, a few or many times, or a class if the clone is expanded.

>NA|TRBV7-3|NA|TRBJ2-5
CASSRDGTLKETQYF
TGTGCCAGCAGCAGAGACGGGACTCTGAAAGAGACCCAGTACTTC
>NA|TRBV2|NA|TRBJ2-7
CASSEIRARIHEQYF
TGTGCCAGCAGTGAAATTAGGGCCAGGATCCACGAGCAGTACTTC
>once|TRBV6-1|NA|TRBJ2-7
CASNPVGVWREQYF
TGTGCCAGCAACCCGGTCGGGGTATGGCGAGAGCAGTACTTC
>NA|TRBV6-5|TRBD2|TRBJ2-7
CASSYMGGRSYEQYF
TGTGCCAGCAGTTACATGGGCGGGAGATCATACGAGCAGTACTTC
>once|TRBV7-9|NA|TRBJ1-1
CASSPGTMWLAFF
TGTGCCAGCAGCCCCGGGACAATGTGGTTGGCTTTCTTT
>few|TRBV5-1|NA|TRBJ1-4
CASSPRTGATNEKLFF
TGCGCCAGCAGCCCTAGGACGGGGGCAACTAATGAAAAACTGTTTTTT
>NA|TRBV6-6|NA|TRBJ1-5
CASSYGGVFSNQPQHF
TGTGCCAGCAGTTACGGGGGAGTGTTTAGCAATCAGCCCCAGCATTTT
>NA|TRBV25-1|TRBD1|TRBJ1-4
CASSDYRGEKLFF
TGTGCCAGCAGTGATTACAGGGGAGAAAAACTGTTTTTT
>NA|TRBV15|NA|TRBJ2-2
CATSRFGGANTGELFF
TGTGCCACCAGCAGATTTGGCGGCGCGAACACCGGGGAGCTGTTTTTT
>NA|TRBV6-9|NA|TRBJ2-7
CASSYGWAGVWLRSYEQYF
TGTGCCAGCAGTTATGGTTGGGCAGGGGTATGGTTAAGGTCCTACGAGCAGTACTTC
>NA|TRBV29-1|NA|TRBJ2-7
CSVEDRSVSLPYEQYF
TGCAGCGTTGAAGATCGTAGCGTGTCACTTCCCTACGAGCAGTACTTC
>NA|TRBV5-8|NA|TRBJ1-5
CASSLWHTNQPQHF
TGTGCCAGCAGCTTGTGGCACACAAATCAGCCCCAGCATTTT
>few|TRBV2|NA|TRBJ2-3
CASSERGGTDTQYF
TGTGCCAGCAGTGAAAGAGGGGGCACAGATACGCAGTATTTT